Following are 16 T cell receptor beta chains from one sample sequenced in a study of blood T cell repertoires in COVID-19. Generated by immunoSEQ multiplex PCR, the TCRdb table keeps only in-frame clones and is missing some. The sample shows 250,000 or so clones, around nine tenths of them seen only once. The source material was PBMCs or T cells enriched from blood (not recorded which). Receptors were obtained from a woman aged 40 to 49 who had been exposed to COVID-19.

The gene calls are TRBV4-2 and TRBJ1-5; maybe TRBD1 (6 bases). V lost 0 bases to trimming and J lost 0 bases, with 9 bases between them. Looked up from germline, CDR1 is LGHNA and CDR2 is YNFKEQ. The CDR3 sequence is 16 residues long. Here the CDR3 reads CASSQEPGDSNQPQHF. Here the CDR3 DNA reads TGTGCCAGCAGCCAAGAACCAGGGGATAGCAATCAGCCCCAGCATTTT.

This chain links TRBV27 with TRBJ2-5, with D maybe TRBD2 (5 bases). This CDR3 is 14 amino acids long. Trimming took 4 bases from V and 3 from J, leaving 12 bases between them. Germline CDR1 and CDR2: MNHEY and SMNVEV (reference sequence). CDR3 loop: CASSWTATKETQYF. The CDR3 DNA sequence: TGTGCCAGCAGTTGGACTGCGACTAAAGAGACCCAGTACTTC.

The chain couples TRBV7-3 to TRBJ2-1; 11 nucleotides align to TRBD2. Germline lookup yields CDR1 SGHTA and CDR2 FQGTGA. V lost 5 bases, J lost 8 bases, and 11 bases stayed unmatched. This CDR3 is 16 amino acids long. The CDR3 nucleotides read TGTGCCAGCAGCCAAGGTTTAGCGGGGGGGCGCGATGAGCAGTTCTTC. Amino acid sequence: CASSQGLAGGRDEQFF.

This clone was detected only once. The rearrangement links TRBV6-5 to TRBJ2-1; TRBD1 aligns across 7 bases. CDR3 size: 14 residues. V was pared by 4 bases and J by 0 bases, with 0 bases of the junction left unmatched. Per germline, CDR1 MNHEY and CDR2 SVGAGI. The DNA for the CDR3 is TGTGCCAGCAGTTGGGACAGCTCCTACAATGAGCAGTTCTTC. It translates to CASSWDSSYNEQFF.

The chain combines TRBV12-3 or TRBV12-4 with TRBJ1-5; D not resolved. V was cut by 6 bases and J by 10 bases, with 16 bases left in between. This CDR3 spans 13 amino acids. The CDR3 reads CASSQDIRDPQHF. CDR3 nucleotides: TGTGCCAGCAGCCAGGATATACGTGATCCCCAGCATTTT.

This clone was counted only a few times. CDR3 sequence reads: CASSYKRDPSPGELFF. Here the CDR3 DNA reads TGTGCCAGCAGTTACAAGCGGGACCCGTCCCCCGGGGAGCTGTTTTTT. V usage is TRBV6-5 and J usage is TRBJ2-2; 7 bases are a match to TRBD2. The CDR3 is 16 residues long. CDR1 and CDR2 from the germline V gene are MNHEY and SVGAGI. With 2 bases clipped from V and 6 bases from J, the junction kept 9 bases outside the gene matches.

The V and J genes are TRBV6-2 or TRBV6-3 and TRBJ2-7, with 8 bases aligning to TRBD1. V shed 6 bases, J shed 5 bases, and the junction held 9 bases outside the gene matches. The CDR3 covers 14 residues. CDR1 is MNHEY, CDR2 SVGEGT, per germline. The DNA of the CDR3 is TGTGCCAGCAGCGGGCAGGGGGCTGGCCACGAGCAGTACTTC. Amino acid sequence: CASSGQGAGHEQYF.

The rearrangement links TRBV6-2 or TRBV6-3 to TRBJ2-7; 7 nucleotides match TRBD1. J was trimmed by 3 bases and V by 0 bases; bases with no gene match: 5. CDR1 is MNHEY and CDR2 is SVGEGT in the germline V gene. The CDR3 has 15 residues. The CDR3 nucleotides are TGTGCCAGCAGTTACTCGACACAGGGGCACTACGAGCAGTACTTC. This gives the protein CASSYSTQGHYEQYF.

V usage is TRBV19 and J usage is TRBJ2-2; 7 bases are shared with TRBD2. V trimming: 4 bases; J trimming: 9 bases; junction bases outside the gene matches: 11. Germline V gene data show CDR1 as LNHDA and CDR2 as SQIVND (reference sequence). CDR3 length: 15 amino acids. This CDR3 is CASSSVRGGVRELFF. DNA for the CDR3: TGTGCCAGTAGTAGTGTCCGGGGAGGGGTCAGGGAGCTGTTTTTT.

The V call is TRBV7-9, the J call TRBJ2-7, with unresolved D. Germline CDR1 SEHNR, CDR2 FQNEAQ (reference sequence). The CDR3 has 14 residues. V was clipped by 3 bases and J by 0 bases, with 9 bases between them. DNA for the CDR3: TGTGCCAGCAGCTTTAATTGGAGCTCCTACGAGCAGTACTTC. Its protein product is CASSFNWSSYEQYF.

The chain recombines TRBV23-1 with TRBJ2-7; a possible D gene is TRBD2 (5 bases). TRBV23-1 is placed among ORFs of uncertain function. The V and J ends lost 3 bases and 5 bases respectively, with 11 bases between them. This CDR3 has 13 amino acids. The CDR3 is CASSHTGWNEQYF. CDR3 nucleotides: TGCGCCAGCAGTCACACGGGGTGGAACGAGCAGTACTTC.

V is TRBV10-3 and J is TRBJ1-2; 10 nucleotides line up with TRBD1. CDR1 is ENHRY and CDR2 is SYGVKD in the germline V gene. This CDR3 region has 18 residues. Unmatched junction bases numbered 17, after V lost 3 bases and J lost 7 bases. This CDR3 is CAISDPPGAETGGFGYTF. The CDR3 nucleotides are TGTGCCATCAGTGACCCCCCCGGGGCTGAGACAGGGGGCTTTGGCTACACCTTC.

This clone has more than one count but fewer than ten. This chain joins TRBV2 and TRBJ2-1; TRBD2 might be the D (6 bases). CDR1 is SNHLY and CDR2 is FYNNEI in the germline V gene. Trimming removed 1 base at V and 8 bases at J, with 12 bases between. The length of the CDR3 is 14 residues. The CDR3 spells CASSEGGVWDEQFF. The DNA for the CDR3 is TGTGCCAGCAGTGAAGGGGGGGTTTGGGATGAGCAGTTCTTC.

This rearrangement joins TRBV4-3 to TRBJ2-1, with 8 nucleotides matching TRBD2. The CDR3 has 18 amino acids. V was pared by 3 bases and J by 0 bases, with 10 bases of the junction left unmatched. The germline V gene encodes CDR1 LGHNA and CDR2 YSLEER. The DNA for the CDR3 is TGCGCCAGCAGCCAGGGATTAGCGGGAACATTCTCCTACAATGAGCAGTTCTTC. It is translated as CASSQGLAGTFSYNEQFF.

In this sample, this clone turned up a few times. The rearrangement joins TRBV6-4 to TRBJ1-5; D unresolved. The CDR3 is 11 residues long. The germline CDR1 and CDR2 sequences are MRHNA and SNTAGT. Trimming removed 7 bases at V and 4 bases at J, with 5 bases between. CDR3 coding DNA: TGTGCCAGCACGAGTAATCAGCCCCAGCATTTT. Translating gives CASTSNQPQHF.

The chain links TRBV9 to TRBJ1-4, with unresolved D. V lost 0 bases, J lost 8 bases, and 11 bases lay in between. The CDR3 runs to 14 residues. The V gene's germline CDR1 is SGDLS and CDR2 YYNGEE. The CDR3 region is CASSVEHGGEKLFF. The DNA of the CDR3 is TGTGCCAGCAGCGTAGAACACGGAGGCGAAAAACTGTTTTTT.